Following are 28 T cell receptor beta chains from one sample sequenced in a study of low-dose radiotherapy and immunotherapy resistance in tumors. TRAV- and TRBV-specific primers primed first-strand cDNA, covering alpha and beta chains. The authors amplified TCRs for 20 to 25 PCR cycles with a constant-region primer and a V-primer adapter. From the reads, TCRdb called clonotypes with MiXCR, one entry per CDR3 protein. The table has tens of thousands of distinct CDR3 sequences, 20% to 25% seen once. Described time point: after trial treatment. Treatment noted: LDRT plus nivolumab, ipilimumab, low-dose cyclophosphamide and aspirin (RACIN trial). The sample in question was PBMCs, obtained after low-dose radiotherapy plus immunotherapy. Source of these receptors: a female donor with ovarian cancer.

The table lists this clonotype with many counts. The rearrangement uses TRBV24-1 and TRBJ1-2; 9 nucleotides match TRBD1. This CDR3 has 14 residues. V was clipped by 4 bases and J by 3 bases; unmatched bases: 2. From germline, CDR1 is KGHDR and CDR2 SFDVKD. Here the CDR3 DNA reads TGTGCCACCAGTGACCGGGACAGGGACTATGGCTACACCTTC. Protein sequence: CATSDRDRDYGYTF.

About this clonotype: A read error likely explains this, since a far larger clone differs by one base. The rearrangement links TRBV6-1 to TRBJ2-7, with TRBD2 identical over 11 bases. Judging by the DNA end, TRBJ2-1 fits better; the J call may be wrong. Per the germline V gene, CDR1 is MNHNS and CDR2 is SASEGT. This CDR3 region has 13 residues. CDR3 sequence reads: CATSYGLAGEQFF. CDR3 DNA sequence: TGTGCCACCAGTTACGGACTAGCGGGTGAGCAGTTCTTC.

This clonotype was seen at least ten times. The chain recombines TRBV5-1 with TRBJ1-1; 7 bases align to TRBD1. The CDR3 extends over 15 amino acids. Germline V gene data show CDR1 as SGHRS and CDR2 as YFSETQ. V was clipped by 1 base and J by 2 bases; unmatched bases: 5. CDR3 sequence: CASSLTGEINTEAFF. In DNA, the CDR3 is TGCGCCAGCAGCTTGACAGGGGAAATTAACACTGAAGCTTTCTTT.

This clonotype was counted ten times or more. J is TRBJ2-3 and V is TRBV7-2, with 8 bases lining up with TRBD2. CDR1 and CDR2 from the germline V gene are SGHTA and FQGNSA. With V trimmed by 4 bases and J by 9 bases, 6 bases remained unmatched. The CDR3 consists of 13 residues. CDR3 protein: CASSSNSGKTQYF. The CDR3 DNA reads TGTGCCAGCAGCTCTAATAGCGGGAAAACGCAGTATTTT. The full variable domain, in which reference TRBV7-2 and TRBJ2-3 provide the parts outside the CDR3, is GAGVSQSPSNKVTEKGKDVELRCDPISGHTALYWYRQSLGQGLEFLIYFQGNSAPDKSGLPSDRFSAERTGGSVSTLTIQRTQQEDSAVYLCASSSNSGKTQYFGPGTRLTVL.

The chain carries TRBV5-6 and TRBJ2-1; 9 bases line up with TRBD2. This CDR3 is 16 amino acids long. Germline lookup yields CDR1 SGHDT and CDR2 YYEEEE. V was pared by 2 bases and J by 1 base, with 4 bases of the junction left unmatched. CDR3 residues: CASSFLAGASYNEQFF. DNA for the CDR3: TGTGCCAGCAGCTTCTTAGCGGGAGCGTCCTACAATGAGCAGTTCTTC. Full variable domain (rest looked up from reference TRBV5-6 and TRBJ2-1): DAGVTQSPTHLIKTRGQQVTLRCSPKSGHDTVSWYQQALGQGPQFIFQYYEEEERQRGNFPDRFSGHQFPNYSSELNVNALLLGDSALYLCASSFLAGASYNEQFFGPGTRLTVL.

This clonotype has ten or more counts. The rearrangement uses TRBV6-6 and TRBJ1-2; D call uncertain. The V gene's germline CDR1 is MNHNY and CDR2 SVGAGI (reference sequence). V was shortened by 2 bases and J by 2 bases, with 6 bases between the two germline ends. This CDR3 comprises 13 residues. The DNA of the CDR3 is TGTGCCAGCAGTTACGAACCAAACTATGGCTACACCTTC. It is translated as CASSYEPNYGYTF.

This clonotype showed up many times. This chain's CDR3 is CASSLRQGLPVNEQFF. CDR3 in DNA: TGTGCCAGCAGTTTGCGGCAGGGTCTACCTGTCAATGAGCAGTTCTTC. The genes are TRBV27 and TRBJ2-1, with a tentative D call TRBD1 (5 bases). V shed 3 bases and J shed 6 bases, with 18 bases lying between them. Germline V gives CDR1 MNHEY, CDR2 SMNVEV (reference sequence). This CDR3 comprises 16 residues.

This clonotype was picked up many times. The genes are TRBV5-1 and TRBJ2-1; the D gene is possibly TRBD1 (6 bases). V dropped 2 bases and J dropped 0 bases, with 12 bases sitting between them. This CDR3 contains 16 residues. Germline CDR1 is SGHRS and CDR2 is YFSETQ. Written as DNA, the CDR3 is TGCGCCAGCAGCTTTGACGGACAGAGCTCCTACAATGAGCAGTTCTTC. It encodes CASSFDGQSSYNEQFF.

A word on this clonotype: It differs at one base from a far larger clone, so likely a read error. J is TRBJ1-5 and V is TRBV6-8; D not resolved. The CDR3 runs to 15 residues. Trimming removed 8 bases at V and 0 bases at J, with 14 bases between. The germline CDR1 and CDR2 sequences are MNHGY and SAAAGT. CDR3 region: CASAYQDRSNQPQHF. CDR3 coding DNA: TGTGCCAGCGCCTACCAGGACCGTAGCAATCAGCCCCAGCATTTT.

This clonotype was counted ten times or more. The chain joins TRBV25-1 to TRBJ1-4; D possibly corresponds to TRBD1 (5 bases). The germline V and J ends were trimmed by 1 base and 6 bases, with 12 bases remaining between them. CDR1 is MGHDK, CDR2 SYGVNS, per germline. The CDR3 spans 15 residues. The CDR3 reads CASSEFRGVDEKLFF. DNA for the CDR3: TGTGCCAGCAGTGAATTTAGAGGGGTGGATGAAAAACTGTTTTTT.

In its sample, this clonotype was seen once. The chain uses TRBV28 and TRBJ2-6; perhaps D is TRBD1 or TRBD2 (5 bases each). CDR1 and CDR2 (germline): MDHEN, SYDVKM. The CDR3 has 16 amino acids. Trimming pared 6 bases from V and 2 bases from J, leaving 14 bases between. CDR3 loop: CASRFGGGAGANVLTF. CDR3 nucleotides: TGTGCCAGCAGATTTGGGGGTGGGGCTGGGGCCAACGTCCTGACTTTC.

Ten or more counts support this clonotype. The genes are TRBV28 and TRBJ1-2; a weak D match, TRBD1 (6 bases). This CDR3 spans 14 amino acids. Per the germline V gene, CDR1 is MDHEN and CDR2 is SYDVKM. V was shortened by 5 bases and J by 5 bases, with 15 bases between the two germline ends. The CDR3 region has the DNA TGTGCCAGCAGTGCCCAGGGGTTTTGGTATGGCTACACCTTC. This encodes CASSAQGFWYGYTF.

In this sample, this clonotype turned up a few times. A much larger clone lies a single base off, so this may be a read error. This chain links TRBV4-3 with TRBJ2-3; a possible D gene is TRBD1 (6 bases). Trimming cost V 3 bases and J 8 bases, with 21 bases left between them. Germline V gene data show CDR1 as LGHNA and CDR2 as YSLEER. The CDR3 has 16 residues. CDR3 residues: CASSQNRAPRGVTQYF. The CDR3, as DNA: TGCGCCAGCAGCCAGAACAGGGCACCGAGGGGCGTTACGCAGTATTTT.

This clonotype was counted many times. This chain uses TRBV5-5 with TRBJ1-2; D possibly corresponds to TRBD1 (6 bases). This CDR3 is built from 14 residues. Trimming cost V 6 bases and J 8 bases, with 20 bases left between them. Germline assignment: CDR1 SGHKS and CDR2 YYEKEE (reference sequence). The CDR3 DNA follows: TGTGCCAGCACCGAGGCGGGGGGGGCGAAGGGCTACACCTTC. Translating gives CASTEAGGAKGYTF. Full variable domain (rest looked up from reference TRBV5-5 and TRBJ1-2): DAGVTQSPTHLIKTRGQQVTLRCSPISGHKSVSWYQQVLGQGPQFIFQYYEKEERGRGNFPDRFSARQFPNYSSELNVNALLLGDSALYLCASTEAGGAKGYTFGSGTRLTVV.

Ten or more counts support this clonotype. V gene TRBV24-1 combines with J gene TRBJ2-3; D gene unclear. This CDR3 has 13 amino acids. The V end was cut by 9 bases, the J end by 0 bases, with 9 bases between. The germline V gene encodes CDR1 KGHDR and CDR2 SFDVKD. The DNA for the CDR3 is TGTGCCACCGGGGAAGGTAGCACAGATACGCAGTATTTT. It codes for CATGEGSTDTQYF.

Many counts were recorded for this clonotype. DNA for the CDR3: TGTGCCAGCAGCTTAGTCAGGAACACTGAAGCTTTCTTT. Protein sequence: CASSLVRNTEAFF. V and J are TRBV7-2 and TRBJ1-1; the D is unclear. The CDR3 has 13 amino acids. V lost 1 base and J 1 base, leaving 4 bases between the germline ends. The germline V gene has CDR1 SGHTA and CDR2 FQGNSA. Based on the CDR3 plus reference TRBV7-2 and TRBJ1-1, the full variable domain is GAGVSQSPSNKVTEKGKDVELRCDPISGHTALYWYRQSLGQGLEFLIYFQGNSAPDKSGLPSDRFSAERTGGSVSTLTIQRTQQEDSAVYLCASSLVRNTEAFFGQGTRLTVV.

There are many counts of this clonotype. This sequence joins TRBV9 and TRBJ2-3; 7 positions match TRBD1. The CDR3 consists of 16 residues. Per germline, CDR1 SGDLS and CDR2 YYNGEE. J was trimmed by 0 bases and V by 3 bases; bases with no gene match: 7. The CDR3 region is CASSGWTGASTDTQYF. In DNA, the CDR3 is TGTGCCAGCAGCGGGTGGACAGGAGCTAGCACAGATACGCAGTATTTT.

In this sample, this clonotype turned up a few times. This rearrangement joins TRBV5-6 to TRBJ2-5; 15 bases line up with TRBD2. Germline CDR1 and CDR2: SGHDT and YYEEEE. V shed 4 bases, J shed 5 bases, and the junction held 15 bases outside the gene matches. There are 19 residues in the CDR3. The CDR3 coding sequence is TGTGCCAGCAGCCCCACATGGGGGACTAGCGGGGGGCCGGTGGAGACCCAGTACTTC. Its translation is CASSPTWGTSGGPVETQYF.

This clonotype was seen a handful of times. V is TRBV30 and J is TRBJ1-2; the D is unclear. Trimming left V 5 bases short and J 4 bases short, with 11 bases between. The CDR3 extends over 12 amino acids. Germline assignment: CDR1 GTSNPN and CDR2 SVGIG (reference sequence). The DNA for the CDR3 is TGTGCCTGGGGTGGAGGAATCTATGGCTACACCTTC. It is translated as CAWGGGIYGYTF. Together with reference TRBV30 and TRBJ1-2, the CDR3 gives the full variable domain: SQTIHQWPATLVQPVGSPLSLECTVEGTSNPNLYWYRQAAGRGLQLLFYSVGIGQISSEVPQNLSASRPQDRQFILSSKKLLLSDSGFYLCAWGGGIYGYTFGSGTRLTVV.

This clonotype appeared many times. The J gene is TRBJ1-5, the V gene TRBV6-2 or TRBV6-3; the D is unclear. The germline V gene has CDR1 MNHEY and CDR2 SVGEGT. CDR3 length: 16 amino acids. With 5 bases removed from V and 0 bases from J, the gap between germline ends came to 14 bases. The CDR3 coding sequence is TGTGCCAGCAGTGAACTTTCGAGCCGTAGCAATCAGCCCCAGCATTTT. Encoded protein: CASSELSSRSNQPQHF.

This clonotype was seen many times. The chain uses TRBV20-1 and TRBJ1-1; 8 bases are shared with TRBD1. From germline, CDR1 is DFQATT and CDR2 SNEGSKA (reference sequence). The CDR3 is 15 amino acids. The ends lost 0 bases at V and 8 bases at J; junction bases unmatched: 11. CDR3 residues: CSARDPNRGRWEAFF. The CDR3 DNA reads TGCAGTGCTAGAGATCCCAACAGGGGGAGGTGGGAAGCTTTCTTT.

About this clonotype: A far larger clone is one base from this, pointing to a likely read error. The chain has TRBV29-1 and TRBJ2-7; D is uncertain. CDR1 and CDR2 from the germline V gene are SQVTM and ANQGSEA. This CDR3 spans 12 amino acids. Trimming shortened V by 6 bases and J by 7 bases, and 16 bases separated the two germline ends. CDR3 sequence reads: CSVVPGYNEQYF. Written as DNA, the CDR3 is TGCAGCGTGGTACCCGGGTACAATGAGCAGTACTTC.

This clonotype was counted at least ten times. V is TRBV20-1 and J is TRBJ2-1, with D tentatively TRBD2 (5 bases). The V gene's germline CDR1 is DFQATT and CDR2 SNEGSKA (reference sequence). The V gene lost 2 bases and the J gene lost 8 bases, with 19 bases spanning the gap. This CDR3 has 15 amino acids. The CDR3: CSARPSHQTRHEQFF. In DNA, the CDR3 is TGCAGTGCTAGACCTAGCCATCAAACCCGGCATGAGCAGTTCTTC.

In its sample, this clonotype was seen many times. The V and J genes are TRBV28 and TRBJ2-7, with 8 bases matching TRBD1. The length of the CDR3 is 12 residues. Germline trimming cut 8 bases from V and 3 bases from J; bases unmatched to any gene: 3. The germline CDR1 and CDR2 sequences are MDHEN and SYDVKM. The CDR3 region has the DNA TGTGCCAGCCGACAGGGGATCTACGAGCAGTACTTC. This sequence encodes CASRQGIYEQYF.

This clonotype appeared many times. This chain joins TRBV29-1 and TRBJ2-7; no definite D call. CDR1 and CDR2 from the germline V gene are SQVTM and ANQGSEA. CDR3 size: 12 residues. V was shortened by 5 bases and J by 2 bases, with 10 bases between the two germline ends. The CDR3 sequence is CSVYKGTYEQYF. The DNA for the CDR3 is TGCAGCGTTTATAAGGGAACCTACGAGCAGTACTTC.

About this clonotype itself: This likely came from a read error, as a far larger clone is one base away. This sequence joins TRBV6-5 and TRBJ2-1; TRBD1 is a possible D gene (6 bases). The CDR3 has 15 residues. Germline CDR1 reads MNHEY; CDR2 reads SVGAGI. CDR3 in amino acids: CASSPHRVSYNKQFF. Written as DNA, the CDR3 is TGTGCCAGCAGCCCCCACAGGGTCTCCTACAATAAGCAGTTCTTC.

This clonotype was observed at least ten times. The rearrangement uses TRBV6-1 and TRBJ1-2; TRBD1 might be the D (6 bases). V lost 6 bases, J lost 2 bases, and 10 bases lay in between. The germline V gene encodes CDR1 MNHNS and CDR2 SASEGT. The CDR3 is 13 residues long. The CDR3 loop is CASSPQGNYGYTF. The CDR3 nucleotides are TGTGCCAGCAGCCCCCAGGGGAACTATGGCTACACCTTC.

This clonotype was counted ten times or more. The CDR3 region is CAWSHGTSRADTQYF. The CDR3, as DNA: TGTGCCTGGAGTCACGGCACTAGCCGCGCAGATACGCAGTATTTT. The chain joins TRBV30 to TRBJ2-3; tentative D call: TRBD2 (6 bases). There are 15 residues in the CDR3. Germline CDR1 and CDR2: GTSNPN and SVGIG (reference sequence). V was cut by 2 bases and J by 4 bases, with 16 bases left in between. Full variable domain (remainder filled in from reference TRBV30 and TRBJ2-3): SQTIHQWPATLVQPVGSPLSLECTVEGTSNPNLYWYRQAAGRGLQLLFYSVGIGQISSEVPQNLSASRPQDRQFILSSKKLLLSDSGFYLCAWSHGTSRADTQYFGPGTRLTVL.